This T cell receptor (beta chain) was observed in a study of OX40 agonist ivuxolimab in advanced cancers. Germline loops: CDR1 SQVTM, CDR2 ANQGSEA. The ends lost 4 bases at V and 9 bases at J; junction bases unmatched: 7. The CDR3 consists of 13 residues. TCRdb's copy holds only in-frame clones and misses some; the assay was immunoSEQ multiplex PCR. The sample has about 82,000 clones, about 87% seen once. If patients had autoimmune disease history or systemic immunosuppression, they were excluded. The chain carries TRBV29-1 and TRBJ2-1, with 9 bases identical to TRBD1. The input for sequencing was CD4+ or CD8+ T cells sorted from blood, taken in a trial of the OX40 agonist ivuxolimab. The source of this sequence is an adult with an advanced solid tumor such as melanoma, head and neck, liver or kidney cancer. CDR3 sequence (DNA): TGCAGCGTTGTAGGGACAGGGTTAGGTGAGCAGTTCTTC. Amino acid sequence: CSVVGTGLGEQFF.